This TCR beta chain was identified during a study of cytomegalovirus exposure and HLA in healthy donors. Primers included in the PCR were 60 Vbeta and 13 Jbeta primers. Assay: immunoSEQ multiplex PCR; the TCRdb copy retains only in-frame clones and omits some. The sample lists some 98,000 clones; more than 65% were seen once. On this clone: Its antigen is not known.

General study results and limits: In vitro checks showed that a few CMV-associated chains really do target CMV antigens. TCR beta V- and J-gene trimming was later associated with a missense DCLRE1C variant. In a later analysis, productive TCRs from donors in an Asian-associated ancestry cluster reportedly carried fewer N-insertions than the cohort mean. A later look showed TCR association rates differing by HLA locus, highest for DRB1 and lowest for HLA-C.

Trimming removed 7 bases at V and 1 base at J, with 11 bases between. Per germline, CDR1 SEHNR and CDR2 FQNEAQ (reference sequence). The CDR3 is made up of 13 amino acids. The receptor was isolated from a human donor in good health. The sequencing sample was made of PBMCs. V and J are TRBV7-9 and TRBJ2-7; no clear D gene. CDR3: CASIPTDSYEQYF. DNA for the CDR3: TGTGCCAGCATCCCGACTGATTCCTACGAGCAGTACTTC. The full variable domain, with the rest looked up from reference TRBV7-9 and TRBJ2-7, is DTGVSQNPRHKITKRGQNVTFRCDPISEHNRLYWYRQTLGQGPEFLTYFQNEAQLEKSRLLSDRFSAERPKGSFSTLEIQRTEQGDSAMYLCASIPTDSYEQYFGPGTRLTVT.